Shown below are 21 T cell receptor beta chains from a single sample sequenced in a study of molecular identifiers for immune sequencing clone quantification. TCRdb ran MiXCR on the PCR reads and lists one entry per CDR3 protein. The sample includes 35,000 or so distinct CDR3 sequences, 19% of them seen just once. The sequenced material came from naive CD8+ T cells from blood, with Jurkat cell RNA spiked in. The subset denotes: FACS-sorted CD8+CD4-CCR7+CD45RA+ naive T cells. All receptors come from a human donor in good health. Some libraries in this study had Jurkat cell RNA spiked in.

This clonotype was recorded at least ten times. This rearrangement joins TRBV7-9 to TRBJ1-1, with 7 bases matching TRBD1. Losses at the gene ends were 5 bases for V and 0 bases for J; bases not matched to a gene: 6. From germline, CDR1 is SEHNR and CDR2 FQNEAQ (reference sequence). The CDR3 is 15 residues long. The DNA of the CDR3 is TGTGCCAGCAGCCCCTTACAGGGGTTGAACACTGAAGCTTTCTTT. Its protein is CASSPLQGLNTEAFF.

The chain joins TRBV28 to TRBJ2-1, with TRBD1 matching 11 bases. Germline loops: CDR1 MDHEN, CDR2 SYDVKM. The CDR3 is 15 residues long. The V segment lost 7 bases and the J segment 3 bases; nucleotides outside the gene matches: 5. CDR3 DNA: TGTGCCAGCACATCTGGGACAGGGGGCTACAATGAGCAGTTCTTC. Its translation is CASTSGTGGYNEQFF.

This clonotype was observed at least ten times. The V and J genes are TRBV11-2 and TRBJ2-2; D is uncertain. CDR1 SGHAT and CDR2 FQNNGV come from the germline V gene. Trimming took 7 bases from V and 6 from J, leaving 21 bases between them. The CDR3 totals 16 residues. CDR3 loop: CASTPGWAKIAGELFF. The CDR3 DNA follows: TGTGCCAGCACCCCTGGCTGGGCCAAGATCGCCGGGGAGCTGTTTTTT.

This clonotype was detected many times. The chain recombines TRBV7-9 with TRBJ2-2; 8 nucleotides agree with TRBD2. Germline V CDR1 and CDR2: SEHNR, FQNEAQ (reference sequence). Unmatched junction bases numbered 11, after V lost 8 bases and J lost 3 bases. This CDR3 is built from 16 residues. The CDR3 sequence: CASSNSGGGDTGELFF. CDR3 DNA sequence: TGTGCCAGCTCCAACAGCGGGGGTGGCGACACCGGGGAGCTGTTTTTT.

This clonotype was seen a few times. The rearrangement uses TRBV29-1 and TRBJ1-2; 8 nucleotides line up with TRBD1. In germline, CDR1 is SQVTM, CDR2 ANQGSEA. This CDR3 comprises 14 residues. Germline trimming cut 7 bases from V and 8 bases from J; bases unmatched to any gene: 15. In nucleotides, the CDR3 is TGCAGCGCCGCAGGGGGCGCGAGATTTGGAGGCTACACCTTC. As protein: CSAAGGARFGGYTF.

This clonotype has just one count. At one boundary the junction diverges from the germline segment, which might be a read error. This sequence joins TRBV18 and TRBJ2-3; 7 bases are shared with TRBD1. This CDR3 contains 17 residues. Germline V gives CDR1 KGHSH, CDR2 LQKENI. Here the CDR3 DNA reads TGTGCCAGCCCACCCCCGGACAGGAACCGAGGCACAGATACGCAGTATTTT. Translated, it gives CASPPPDRNRGTDTQYF.

V and J are TRBV29-1 and TRBJ2-7; D is unresolved. Germline CDR1 and CDR2: SQVTM and ANQGSEA. The CDR3 covers 13 residues. The germline V and J ends were trimmed by 3 bases and 0 bases, with 9 bases remaining between them. CDR3 nucleotide sequence: TGCAGCGTTGATGAGACCGGCTCCTACGAGCAGTACTTC. This sequence encodes CSVDETGSYEQYF.

This clonotype was detected only once. J is TRBJ2-2 and V is TRBV29-1, with D perhaps matching TRBD2 (5 bases). The V and J ends lost 8 bases and 0 bases respectively, with 13 bases between them. CDR3 length equals 14 residues. Germline V CDR1 and CDR2: SQVTM, ANQGSEA. CDR3 region: CSIGFSANTGELFF. CDR3 sequence (DNA): TGCAGCATAGGGTTTAGCGCGAACACCGGGGAGCTGTTTTTT.

This clonotype was observed many times. This sequence joins TRBV20-1 and TRBJ1-2, with D tentatively TRBD1 (5 bases). This CDR3 is 11 amino acids long. V was shortened by 5 bases and J by 8 bases, with 12 bases between the two germline ends. Germline loops: CDR1 DFQATT, CDR2 SNEGSKA (reference sequence). The CDR3 DNA is TGCAGTGCTCGGACACAAGAGGGCTACACCTTC. This translates into CSARTQEGYTF.

The table lists this clonotype with many counts. V is TRBV4-1 and J is TRBJ1-1; perhaps TRBD1 as D (6 bases). Germline CDR1 is MGHRA and CDR2 is YSYEKL. This CDR3 is 14 amino acids long. V was trimmed by 2 bases and J by 2 bases, leaving 9 bases between them. This chain's CDR3 is CASSQYGGNTEAFF. The CDR3 nucleotides read TGCGCCAGCAGCCAATACGGGGGCAACACTGAAGCTTTCTTT.

Regarding this clonotype: A much more abundant neighbour one base away suggests this may be a read error. This sequence joins TRBV19 and TRBJ2-1; unclear D gene. The V gene lost 2 bases and the J gene lost 0 bases, with 11 bases spanning the gap. The CDR3 is 16 amino acids. Germline CDR1 LNHDA, CDR2 SQIVND (reference sequence). The DNA for the CDR3 is TGTGCCAGTAGTATATCCCGTGATCCCTCCTACAATGAGCAGTTCTTC. Translating it yields CASSISRDPSYNEQFF.

The J gene is TRBJ2-3, the V gene TRBV9; the D call may be TRBD1 or TRBD2 (6 bases each). Trimming pared 3 bases from V and 2 bases from J, leaving 13 bases between. This CDR3 is 15 amino acids long. The germline V gene encodes CDR1 SGDLS and CDR2 YYNGEE. CDR3 in amino acids: CASSGEDSHTDTQYF. The DNA for the CDR3 is TGTGCCAGCAGCGGGGAGGACAGCCACACAGATACGCAGTATTTT.

This clonotype showed up many times. The chain has TRBV6-5 and TRBJ2-7; tentative D call: TRBD1 (5 bases). Germline loops: CDR1 MNHEY, CDR2 SVGAGI. The CDR3 runs to 12 residues. V was trimmed by 6 bases and J by 6 bases, leaving 12 bases between them. In DNA, the CDR3 is TGTGCCAGCAGAGCAGGGTCCGTCGAGCAGTACTTC. Amino acids: CASRAGSVEQYF.

This clonotype was observed at least ten times. The chain combines TRBV13 with TRBJ2-7; D gene uncertain. Germline-derived CDR1 and CDR2 are PRHDT and FYEKMQ (reference sequence). V was trimmed by 0 bases and J by 2 bases, leaving 8 bases between them. This CDR3 has 14 residues. The CDR3 protein is CASSLGSVAYEQYF. The CDR3 DNA follows: TGTGCCAGCAGCTTAGGGTCCGTGGCCTACGAGCAGTACTTC.

This clonotype appeared many times. V is TRBV6-6 and J is TRBJ2-7, with 7 bases identical to TRBD2. The junction had 3 bases not matched to a gene; V was cut back by 0 bases and J by 7 bases. Germline CDR1 and CDR2: MNHNY and SVGAGI (reference sequence). The CDR3 length is 13 residues. CDR3 sequence reads: CASSYSAGLEQYF. The CDR3 DNA sequence: TGTGCCAGCAGTTACTCAGCGGGGTTAGAGCAGTACTTC.

This clonotype was observed a handful of times. The genes are TRBV6-2 or TRBV6-3 and TRBJ2-1; D is ambiguous. The length of the CDR3 is 15 residues. V lost 2 bases and J 7 bases, leaving 15 bases between the germline ends. The germline V gene encodes CDR1 MNHEY and CDR2 SVGEGT. DNA for the CDR3: TGTGCCAGCAGTTACGGCTCAGAATATCGTAATGAGCAGTTCTTC. As protein: CASSYGSEYRNEQFF.

Details on this clonotype: One end of the junction varies from germline; a read error may be responsible. This sequence joins TRBV25-1 and TRBJ2-5, with D possibly TRBD2 on 6 matching bases. CDR3 length equals 19 residues. Germline values: CDR1 MGHDK, CDR2 SYGVNS. As DNA, the CDR3 is TGTGCCAGCAGTGATCCTTCGCTAGCGCTCCACCTCCTACAAGGGACCCAGTACTTC. Translating gives CASSDPSLALHLLQGTQYF.

As to this clonotype: A much larger clone lies a single base off, so this may be a read error. The chain uses TRBV2 and TRBJ2-3; D tentatively fits TRBD1 or TRBD2 (5 bases each). This CDR3 contains 17 residues. Germline values: CDR1 SNHLY, CDR2 FYNNEI. V lost 1 base and J lost 0, with 14 bases in between. CDR3 residues: CASSEDPGRYSTDTQYF. The CDR3 DNA reads TGTGCCAGCAGTGAAGACCCGGGACGGTATAGCACAGATACGCAGTATTTT.

There are many counts of this clonotype. The gene calls are TRBV4-1 and TRBJ2-1; 7 bases fit TRBD2. V gave up 5 bases and J gave up 10 bases; unmatched junction bases: 14. Per the germline V gene, CDR1 is MGHRA and CDR2 is YSYEKL. The CDR3 runs 15 residues. CDR3 loop: CASSEGLTLRAEQFF. The CDR3 nucleotides are TGCGCCAGCAGCGAGGGACTAACCCTGAGGGCAGAGCAGTTCTTC.

This clonotype appeared a single time. The chain couples TRBV13 to TRBJ2-6, with 7 bases that match TRBD2. V was clipped by 4 bases and J by 0 bases; unmatched bases: 12. The CDR3 has 19 amino acids. Germline CDR1 is PRHDT and CDR2 is FYEKMQ (reference sequence). CDR3 in amino acids: CASSSALAEPSSGANVLTF. The CDR3 region has the DNA TGTGCCAGCAGCTCAGCGCTAGCGGAACCCTCCTCTGGGGCCAACGTCCTGACTTTC.

The sample holds many counts of this clonotype. The chain combines TRBV12-3 or TRBV12-4 with TRBJ2-3; 8 bases fit TRBD2. The CDR3 runs to 13 residues. J lost 4 bases, V lost 8 bases, and 5 bases had no gene match. The CDR3 here is CASGSSGADTQYF. The CDR3 DNA follows: TGTGCCAGCGGCAGTAGCGGGGCAGATACGCAGTATTTT.